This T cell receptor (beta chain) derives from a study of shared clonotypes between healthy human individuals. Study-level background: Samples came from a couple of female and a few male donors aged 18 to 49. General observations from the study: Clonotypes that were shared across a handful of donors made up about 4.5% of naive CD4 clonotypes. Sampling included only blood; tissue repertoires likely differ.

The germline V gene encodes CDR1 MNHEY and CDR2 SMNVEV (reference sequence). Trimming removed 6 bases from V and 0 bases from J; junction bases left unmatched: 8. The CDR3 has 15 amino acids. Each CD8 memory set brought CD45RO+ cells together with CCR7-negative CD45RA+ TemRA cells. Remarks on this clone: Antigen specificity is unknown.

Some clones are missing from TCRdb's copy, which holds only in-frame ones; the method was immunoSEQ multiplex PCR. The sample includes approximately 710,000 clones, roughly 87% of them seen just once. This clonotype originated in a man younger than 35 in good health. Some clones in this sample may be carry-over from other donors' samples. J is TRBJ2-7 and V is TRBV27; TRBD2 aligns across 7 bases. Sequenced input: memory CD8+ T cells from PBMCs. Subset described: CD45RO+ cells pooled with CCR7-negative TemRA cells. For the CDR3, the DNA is TGTGCCAGCAGCTGGATGGGCGGGAGCTCCTACGAGCAGTACTTC. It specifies CASSWMGGSSYEQYF.